The present entry profiles one T cell receptor (beta chain) with its context. Antigen: not known. Using immunoSEQ multiplex PCR, the repertoire was profiled, and TCRdb retains in-frame clones only, with some absent. The data hold about 26,000 clones, with roughly 80% observed a single time. CDR1 is SGHTA, CDR2 FQGNSA, per germline. Trimming stripped 5 bases from V and 3 bases from J, with 10 bases between. This CDR3 is 13 amino acids long. The source of the sample is a study of T cells in localized non-small cell lung cancer. Study findings and constraints: Tumor trailed uninvolved adjacent lung in T cell clonality, which peaked there. Longer overall survival accompanied higher blood T cell density. Sequencing covered just one tumor region, so heterogeneity cannot be ruled out. In adjacent lung appeared a median about 58 of the top 100 tumor clones.

The V and J genes are TRBV7-2 and TRBJ2-5; tentatively, D is TRBD2 (5 bases). The sequenced sample was peripheral blood, obtained before any cancer treatment. The receptor comes from a man between 40 and 70 years old with stage III squamous cell lung carcinoma. DNA of the CDR3: TGTGCCAGCAGCCGTGGACTTGAAGAGACCCAGTACTTC. This encodes CASSRGLEETQYF.